This is a list of T cell receptor beta chains from one sample in a study of shared clonotypes between healthy human individuals. Data came from immunoSEQ multiplex PCR; TCRdb stores just in-frame clones and leaves some out. The profile shows 2.5 million or so clones, around 90% of them singletons. Sequencing input: naive CD4+ T cells sorted from blood. Every receptor here comes from a man in his late teens or twenties in good health. Each CDR3 is given with its conserved first and last residue. A D gene is named only where the DNA matches it firmly. The size entry is marked missing in some rows and otherwise reads once, few, many or a size class.

TGTGCCAGCAGTTACCGGGCGGTAAGGTCCTACAATGAGCAGTTCTTC	CASSYRAVRSYNEQFF	NA	TRBJ2-1	16	NA	TRBV6-5
TGTGCCAGCAGGAGTTGGGGTCTTAGCTCCTACAATGAGCAGTTCTTC	CASRSWGLSSYNEQFF	NA	TRBJ2-1	16	NA	TRBV27
TGTGCCAGCAGCCTGACTAGCGGTAGCTCCTACGAGCAGTACTTC	CASSLTSGSSYEQYF	NA	TRBJ2-7	15	TRBD2	TRBV7-2
TGTGCCAGCAGCAGACAGACCCCCACCTACGAGCAGTACTTC	CASSRQTPTYEQYF	once	TRBJ2-7	14	NA	TRBV6-5
TGTGCCAGCTCACCAAAGGACAGAATAAATGCCTACGAGCAGTACTTC	CASSPKDRINAYEQYF	NA	TRBJ2-7	16	NA	TRBV18
TGTGCCACCAGCAGAGAAACGGATCAGCCCCAGCATTTT	CATSRETDQPQHF	NA	TRBJ1-5	13	NA	TRBV15
TGTGCCAGCAGCTTAGCTTCCCACACTGAAGCTTTCTTT	CASSLASHTEAFF	NA	TRBJ1-1	13	NA	TRBV7-6
TGTGCCAGTAGATACGATTGGTACTCTGGGGCCAACGTCCTGACTTTC	CASRYDWYSGANVLTF	NA	TRBJ2-6	16	NA	TRBV19
TGTGCCAGCAGCCGAGGACAGGGGGCCGTCGGGGAGCTGTTTTTT	CASSRGQGAVGELFF	NA	TRBJ2-2	15	TRBD1	TRBV11-3
TGTGCCAGTAGTAGCAGACAGGGCACAGATACGCAGTATTTT	CASSSRQGTDTQYF	NA	TRBJ2-3	14	NA	TRBV19
TGTGCCAGCACCGAAAGTTCTTATACAGATACGCAGTATTTT	CASTESSYTDTQYF	NA	TRBJ2-3	14	NA	TRBV6-1
TGTGCCAGCAATAGCGGTAAATACAATGAGCAGTTCTTC	CASNSGKYNEQFF	NA	TRBJ2-1	13	NA	TRBV6-1
TGCGCCAGCAGCCAAGACCCCCGGGACGCGGACGAGCAGTACTTC	CASSQDPRDADEQYF	NA	TRBJ2-7	15	NA	TRBV4-1
TGTGCCAGCAGTGGGACGAGACAGGGGGCGCGTGGCTACACCTTC	CASSGTRQGARGYTF	NA	TRBJ1-2	15	TRBD1	TRBV6-1
TGTGCCAGCAGTTCTGACAGATGGTCCTACGAGCAGTACTTC	CASSSDRWSYEQYF	NA	TRBJ2-7	14	NA	TRBV2
TGTGCCATCAGTGAGGGGGGACAGATAATCACAGATACGCAGTATTTT	CAISEGGQIITDTQYF	NA	TRBJ2-3	16	TRBD1	TRBV10-3
TGTGCCAGCAAGGGGCAGGGGGCGAACACCGGGGAGCTGTTTTTT	CASKGQGANTGELFF	NA	TRBJ2-2	15	TRBD1	TRBV28
TGTGCCAGCAGTTCGACTAGCGCTAAACGTGAGACCCAGTACTTC	CASSSTSAKRETQYF	NA	TRBJ2-5	15	TRBD2	TRBV6-1
TGTGCCATCAGTGAAAGGGACACAGATACGCAGTATTTT	CAISERDTDTQYF	NA	TRBJ2-3	13	NA	TRBV10-3
TGTGCCAGCAGCTTGGATGCTCAACGAGTGTTTTTT	CASSLDAQRVFF	NA	TRBJ1-4	12	NA	TRBV11-2
TGTGCCAGCAGTGAATTTTTTGTAGGGCTAGCGGGGGACAATGAGCAGTTCTTC	CASSEFFVGLAGDNEQFF	NA	TRBJ2-1	18	TRBD2	TRBV6-1
TGTGCCTGGGGATTAGCGGGGGGGATAGAGACCCAGTACTTC	CAWGLAGGIETQYF	NA	TRBJ2-5	14	TRBD2	TRBV30
TGTGCCAGCTCGTGGACAGGGGAGAATGAAAAACTGTTTTTT	CASSWTGENEKLFF	few	TRBJ1-4	14	TRBD1	TRBV18
TGTGCCAGCAGTCAACGATCGTTCGTGAACACTGAAGCTTTCTTT	CASSQRSFVNTEAFF	NA	TRBJ1-1	15	NA	TRBV27
TGTGCCAGCACCTACCGGACAGGGGGCTACGAGCAGTACTTC	CASTYRTGGYEQYF	NA	TRBJ2-7	14	TRBD1	TRBV6-5
TGCGCCAGCAGCCAAGATCCTAGCGGTTTCGGGGAGCTGTTTTTT	CASSQDPSGFGELFF	NA	TRBJ2-2	15	TRBD2	TRBV4-3
TGTGCCAGTAGTATAAGGACTTTTCAGGCGACGAACACTGAAGCTTTCTTT	CASSIRTFQATNTEAFF	NA	TRBJ1-1	17	NA	TRBV19
TGTGCCATCAGTGATATGGGGGCTGGAAACACCATATATTTT	CAISDMGAGNTIYF	NA	TRBJ1-3	14	NA	TRBV10-3
TGTGCCAGTCACCTGGGGGGCACAGATACGCAGTATTTT	CASHLGGTDTQYF	NA	TRBJ2-3	13	NA	TRBV6-5
TGTGCCAGCAGTTTCCTCGGACAGGGGGCGGAAGGCTACACCTTC	CASSFLGQGAEGYTF	once	TRBJ1-2	15	TRBD1	TRBV6-5
TGTGCCAGCAGCCTCTCTCTCCCCACAGGGGGCACCGGGGAGCTGTTTTTT	CASSLSLPTGGTGELFF	NA	TRBJ2-2	17	TRBD1	TRBV9
TGCGCCAGCAGCGCGACGACAGGTTCCTATGAAGCTTTCTTT	CASSATTGSYEAFF	NA	TRBJ1-1	14	NA	TRBV5-1
TGTGCCAGCAGCCCGAGGACTAGCGGGGGGGAAACCCAGTACTTC	CASSPRTSGGETQYF	NA	TRBJ2-5	15	TRBD2	TRBV11-2
TGTGCCAGCAGTCCATACGCTAGCGGGAGTACACCTGGCAATGAGCAGTTCTTC	CASSPYASGSTPGNEQFF	NA	TRBJ2-1	18	TRBD2	TRBV27
TGCGCCAGCAGCTTGGGATCAGGCTCCTACGAGCAGTACTTC	CASSLGSGSYEQYF	NA	TRBJ2-7	14	NA	TRBV5-1
TGTGCCAGCAGCGTAGCGACTACCCACACAGATACGCAGTATTTT	CASSVATTHTDTQYF	once	TRBJ2-3	15	NA	TRBV9
TGTGCCAGCAGCCAGGGACTAGCGGGGAACGAGCAGTACTTC	CASSQGLAGNEQYF	NA	TRBJ2-7	14	TRBD2	TRBV6-6
TGTGCCAGCAGGAACCAGGGAAACTACGAGCAGTACTTC	CASRNQGNYEQYF	NA	TRBJ2-7	13	NA	TRBV2
TGCGCCAGCAGCCCCCCTGTCCAGGGGGCCCTCGGGGCCAACGTCCTGACTTTC	CASSPPVQGALGANVLTF	NA	TRBJ2-6	18	TRBD1	TRBV4-3
TGTGCCAGCAGCACCGCAACCACAGATACGCAGTATTTT	CASSTATTDTQYF	once	TRBJ2-3	13	NA	TRBV5-4
TGTGCCAGCAAGGGCAGGGCGGACACCGGGGAGCTGTTTTTT	CASKGRADTGELFF	NA	TRBJ2-2	14	NA	TRBV2
TGTGCCAGTAAAATGGCTAGCACAGATACGCAGTATTTT	CASKMASTDTQYF	NA	TRBJ2-3	13	NA	TRBV6-5
TGTGCCAGCACCTCAGAGACCTATGGCTACACCTTC	CASTSETYGYTF	NA	TRBJ1-2	12	NA	TRBV6-6
TGTGCCAGCAGCTGGGGGGCAGGGGCCGGTGGTGAGACCCAGTACTTC	CASSWGAGAGGETQYF	NA	TRBJ2-5	16	NA	TRBV27
TGTGCCGGGACTCTAGGAAGCTCCTACAATGAGCAGTTCTTC	CAGTLGSSYNEQFF	NA	TRBJ2-1	14	NA	TRBV30
TGCGCCAGCAGCTTGGCTCAGGGAGTGGACGAGCAGTACTTC	CASSLAQGVDEQYF	NA	TRBJ2-7	14	NA	TRBV5-1
TGTGCCAGTTGGGACCGTCTTAGCTACGAGCAGTACTTC	CASWDRLSYEQYF	once	TRBJ2-7	13	NA	TRBV19
TGCGCCAGCAGCTTGGACAGAGAAAAACTGTTTTTT	CASSLDREKLFF	few	TRBJ1-4	12	NA	TRBV5-1
TGTGCCAGCAGCTTAGAGGGAGGACAGCCCCAGCATTTT	CASSLEGGQPQHF	NA	TRBJ1-5	13	NA	TRBV7-2
TGTGCCAGTAGTTTTGTTGTCGAGGGCGAGCAGTACTTC	CASSFVVEGEQYF	NA	TRBJ2-7	13	NA	TRBV19
TGTGCTAGCAGCTTGGGACTAGCGACCGACAATGAGCAGTTCTTC	CASSLGLATDNEQFF	NA	TRBJ2-1	15	TRBD2	TRBV7-7
TGCAGTACCAACCATAACACTGAAGCTTTCTTT	CSTNHNTEAFF	few	TRBJ1-1	11	NA	TRBV20-1
TGTGCCACCCACAGGAGCGGGACAGTTGATACGCAGTATTTT	CATHRSGTVDTQYF	NA	TRBJ2-3	14	NA	TRBV28
TGCAGCGTCGCAGGGACTAGCGGGGACTCCTACAATGAGCAGTTCTTC	CSVAGTSGDSYNEQFF	NA	TRBJ2-1	16	TRBD2	TRBV29-1
TGTGCCAGCACCGGACTAGCGGGGGATACGCAGTATTTT	CASTGLAGDTQYF	NA	TRBJ2-3	13	TRBD2	TRBV28
TGTGCCAGCAGCCCCCCCGGGTTAATCAATAATTCACCCCTCCACTTT	CASSPPGLINNSPLHF	NA	TRBJ1-6	16	NA	TRBV11-2
TGTGCCAGCAGTTTACTCCCGGGACAGGGCGACACTGAAGCTTTCTTT	CASSLLPGQGDTEAFF	NA	TRBJ1-1	16	TRBD1	TRBV28
TGTGCCAGCAGCTATACATGGCTAGCGGGAGGACAAGAGACCCAGTACTTC	CASSYTWLAGGQETQYF	NA	TRBJ2-5	17	TRBD2	TRBV7-2
TGTGCCAGCAGTGACCCGGGGACAGGGGATTATGGCTACACCTTC	CASSDPGTGDYGYTF	once	TRBJ1-2	15	TRBD1	TRBV6-1